A single count supports the clone carrying this T cell receptor (beta chain). The CDR3 spans 18 residues. Germline CDR1 is SGHTA and CDR2 is FQGTGA. V lost 5 bases and J lost 0; bases outside the gene matches: 11. Recruits, aged roughly 18 to 100 years, lived in 24 US areas. Researchers sorted participants into cohorts using their self-reported clinical history. This entry is derived from a study of blood T cell repertoires in COVID-19. In the study's own analysis: The authors estimated nucleated cell counts from reference gene primer amplification. This table comes from immunoSEQ multiplex PCR, and its TCRdb copy is limited to in-frame clones, with some not included. That table gives V, J and clone size, and the DNA gave D and trimming. This sample has some 350,000 clones, with 87% found just once.

V is TRBV7-3 and J is TRBJ2-2, with 8 bases identical to TRBD1. The receptor was derived from a woman in her 30s who had recovered from COVID-19. Sequenced sample: PBMCs or T cells enriched from blood (not recorded which). The CDR3 region has the DNA TGTGCCAGCAGCCTCAGACAGGGGTCGATACCGAACACCGGGGAGCTGTTTTTT. Protein product: CASSLRQGSIPNTGELFF.